A selection of T cell receptor beta chains follows, all from one sample in a study of blood T cell repertoires in COVID-19. TCRdb's table, derived via immunoSEQ multiplex PCR, lists solely in-frame clones and lacks some. The sample has about 220,000 clones, around 84% seen once. The sequenced material came from peripheral blood. Source of these receptors: a man aged 50 or older who had recovered from COVID-19. Both conserved end residues are part of each CDR3. D genes are given only for firm matches. Not all rows give a size; the values are once, few, many and, for expanded clones, a class.

j_call clone_size v_call d_call cdr3_aa cdr3_nt
TRBJ1-5 - TRBV7-2 - CASSLEEGQPQHF TGTGCCAGCAGCTTGGAAGAGGGTCAGCCCCAGCATTTT
TRBJ1-2 - TRBV28 - CASRPGDRPNYGYTF TGTGCCAGCCGCCCTGGCGACAGACCCAACTATGGCTACACCTTC
TRBJ2-3 once TRBV10-2 - CASRVTADSTDTQYF TGCGCCAGCAGGGTAACGGCGGATAGCACAGATACGCAGTATTTT
TRBJ2-3 - TRBV4-1 TRBD2 CASSLRTSGITDTQYF TGCGCCAGCAGCCTCCGGACTAGCGGGATCACAGATACGCAGTATTTT
TRBJ2-5 - TRBV21-1 - CLFLQGLPGTQYF TGCTTATTTCTACAGGGCTTGCCAGGGACCCAGTACTTC
TRBJ2-1 - TRBV3-1/TRBV3-2 - CASSQVGGISFF TGTGCCAGCAGCCAAGTGGGCGGGATAAGTTTCTTC
TRBJ2-5 once TRBV18 - CASSPGLIEETQYF TGTGCCAGCTCACCCGGACTGATAGAAGAGACCCAGTACTTC
TRBJ1-6 once TRBV28 TRBD1 CASRPRGPYNSPLHF TGTGCCAGCAGGCCCAGGGGGCCCTATAATTCACCCCTCCACTTT
TRBJ2-2 - TRBV28 TRBD2 CASSSRTSGSGRTGELFF TGTGCCAGCAGTTCCAGGACTAGCGGGAGCGGAAGGACCGGGGAGCTGTTTTTT
TRBJ2-7 - TRBV2 TRBD2 CASSETSGRAGRSYEQYF TGTGCCAGCAGTGAAACTAGCGGGAGGGCCGGGAGATCCTACGAGCAGTACTTC
TRBJ2-1 - TRBV19 TRBD2 CASMGTSGYNEQFF TGTGCCAGTATGGGGACTAGCGGTTACAATGAGCAGTTCTTC
TRBJ2-2 - TRBV10-3 TRBD1 CAISANPQGASTGELFF TGTGCCATCAGTGCGAACCCACAGGGGGCAAGCACCGGGGAGCTGTTTTTT
TRBJ1-1 - TRBV5-6 TRBD1 CASSWGQGGTEAFF TGTGCCAGCAGCTGGGGACAGGGGGGAACTGAAGCTTTCTTT
TRBJ2-5 - TRBV18 - CASSPVEWGPSGTQYF TGTGCCAGCTCACCAGTAGAGTGGGGGCCATCAGGGACCCAGTACTTC
TRBJ2-7 - TRBV3-1/TRBV3-2 - CASSLGLRHSPLYEQYF TGTGCCAGCAGCCTCGGACTTCGGCACTCCCCCCTCTACGAGCAGTACTTC
TRBJ2-2 - TRBV30 - CAWRYSGELFF TGTGCCTGGAGATATTCCGGGGAGCTGTTTTTT
TRBJ2-2 - TRBV27 - CASSNSGAGTGELFF TGTGCCAGCAGTAATTCCGGGGCGGGAACCGGGGAGCTGTTTTTT
TRBJ2-7 - TRBV28 TRBD1 CASNRQGVRSYEQYF TGTGCCAGCAACCGGCAGGGGGTACGCTCCTACGAGCAGTACTTC
TRBJ2-7 once TRBV5-1 - CASSLGAMTTYEQYF TGCGCCAGCAGCTTAGGGGCCATGACCACCTACGAGCAGTACTTC
TRBJ2-1 - TRBV7-2 - CASSLGVSSTGNEQFF TGTGCCAGCAGCTTAGGTGTGAGCTCGACGGGCAATGAGCAGTTCTTC
TRBJ1-1 - TRBV5-1 - CASKSTGMNTEAFF TGCGCCAGCAAATCAACAGGGATGAACACTGAAGCTTTCTTT
TRBJ2-5 - TRBV19 TRBD1 CASSIKGQGTGETQYF TGTGCCAGTAGTATCAAGGGACAGGGGACCGGAGAGACCCAGTACTTC
TRBJ2-1 - TRBV11-3 TRBD2 CASSLAGVKENEQFF TGTGCCAGCAGTCTAGCGGGAGTTAAGGAAAATGAGCAGTTCTTC
TRBJ2-4 - TRBV11-2 - CASSLVGAGAKNIQYF TGTGCCAGCAGCTTAGTGGGGGCTGGGGCCAAAAACATTCAGTACTTC
TRBJ2-7 - TRBV7-9 - CASSLIVAPYEQYF TGTGCCAGCAGCTTAATCGTAGCGCCTTACGAGCAGTACTTC
TRBJ1-6 - TRBV5-1 - CASSQLPTGGTSPLHF TGCGCCAGCAGCCAGCTTCCGACGGGAGGTACTTCACCCCTCCACTTT
TRBJ2-7 few TRBV7-9 TRBD2 CASSLGGGASGSHEQYF TGTGCCAGCAGCTTAGGTGGCGGGGCTAGCGGGAGCCACGAGCAGTACTTC
TRBJ2-1 - TRBV9 TRBD2 CASSVDSGPYNEQFF TGTGCCAGCAGCGTGGATAGCGGGCCATACAATGAGCAGTTCTTC
TRBJ2-7 - TRBV7-2 - CASSLGTSQTYEQYF TGTGCCAGCAGCTTAGGAACTAGCCAGACCTACGAGCAGTACTTC
TRBJ1-2 - TRBV28 - CASSSLYGYTF TGTGCCAGCAGCTCCCTCTATGGCTACACCTTC
TRBJ2-2 - TRBV9 TRBD1 CASSVVQGALFTGELFF TGTGCCAGCAGCGTAGTTCAGGGGGCGTTATTCACCGGGGAGCTGTTTTTT
TRBJ2-1 - TRBV23-1 TRBD2 CASTGPDEEREDPLDEQFF TGCGCCAGCACCGGGCCCGACGAGGAGCGGGAGGACCCTTTGGATGAGCAGTTCTTC
TRBJ1-5 - TRBV19 - CASSGIGRKLQPQHF TGTGCCAGTTCGGGGATAGGGCGTAAGCTTCAGCCCCAGCATTTT
TRBJ2-1 - TRBV6-5 TRBD2 CASRGLAGVFNEQFF TGTGCCAGCAGGGGACTAGCGGGAGTATTCAATGAGCAGTTCTTC
TRBJ1-4 - TRBV28 - CASSLFDPGGKLFF TGTGCCAGCAGTTTATTTGACCCGGGGGGAAAACTGTTTTTT
TRBJ2-7 few TRBV7-9 TRBD1 CASSLKTGSHEQYF TGTGCCAGCAGCTTGAAGACAGGGTCCCACGAGCAGTACTTC
TRBJ1-2 - TRBV27 - CASRGSPNYGYTF TGTGCCAGCAGGGGCTCCCCTAACTATGGCTACACCTTC
TRBJ1-1 - TRBV18 - CASSPPAGSGWTEAFF TGTGCCAGCTCACCACCCGCAGGGTCGGGTTGGACTGAAGCTTTCTTT
TRBJ2-2 - TRBV4-2 - CASSQGVVYAGELFF TGTGCCAGCAGCCAAGGAGTGGTGTACGCCGGGGAGCTGTTTTTT
TRBJ2-3 - TRBV5-1 TRBD1 CASSPGTGNTDTQYF TGCGCCAGCAGCCCCGGGACAGGGAACACAGATACGCAGTATTTT
TRBJ1-5 - TRBV2 - CASSEAMSRRYSNQPQHF TGTGCCAGCAGTGAAGCGATGAGCAGGCGTTATAGCAATCAGCCCCAGCATTTT
TRBJ2-7 - TRBV7-2 TRBD2 CASSLEALAVYEQYF TGTGCCAGCAGCTTAGAGGCTCTAGCGGTCTACGAGCAGTACTTC
TRBJ2-5 - TRBV7-6 TRBD2 CASSLVTSGSGETQYF TGTGCCAGCAGCCTAGTAACTAGCGGGAGTGGTGAGACCCAGTACTTC
TRBJ2-3 - TRBV4-1 - CASSQGGDTQYF TGCGCCAGCAGCCAAGGAGGAGATACGCAGTATTTT
TRBJ1-5 - TRBV28 TRBD1 CASSPQSQGIPSNQPQHF TGTGCCAGCAGTCCGCAATCACAGGGGATCCCTAGCAATCAGCCCCAGCATTTT
TRBJ2-2 - TRBV19 TRBD1 CASSRRTGANTGELFF TGTGCCAGTAGTAGGCGGACAGGGGCGAACACCGGGGAGCTGTTTTTT
TRBJ2-6 - TRBV19 - CASSTGLRTGWANVLTF TGTGCCAGTAGTACGGGTTTGAGGACGGGATGGGCCAACGTCCTGACTTTC
TRBJ1-2 - TRBV27 TRBD1 CASSPQGARGYTF TGTGCCAGCAGTCCACAGGGGGCGCGTGGCTACACCTTC
TRBJ2-7 - TRBV28 TRBD1 CASYRQGSYEQYF TGTGCCAGCTACCGACAGGGCTCCTACGAGCAGTACTTC
TRBJ2-1 - TRBV11-2 - CASSLATGFGEQFF TGTGCCAGCAGCTTAGCCACAGGGTTTGGTGAGCAGTTCTTC